This T cell receptor beta chain was found in a study of T cells in Graves' hyperthyroidism and ophthalmopathy. Study-wide context: Any treatment followed the collection of peripheral blood at initial diagnosis.

Regions amplified from RNA transcripts were the TCR beta CDR3 regions. Carried out on the TCR CDR3, a first-round RT-PCR used the HTBI primer set. TCRdb re-called the multiplex PCR reads with MiXCR, one entry per CDR3 protein. The data hold more than 300,000 distinct CDR3 sequences, with around 13% observed a single time. Researchers defined stable Graves' hyperthyroidism as no ophthalmopathy progression within 18 months. Diagnostic assessment was based on clinical symptoms, serum thyroxine and TRAb, thyroid ultrasound and orbital computed tomography. The CDR3 is made up of 14 amino acids. Germline CDR1 is MNHEY and CDR2 is SMNVEV (reference sequence). Trimming removed 4 bases from V and 0 bases from J, with 8 bases in between. This clonotype came up once.

The chain recombines TRBV27 with TRBJ2-3, with D possibly TRBD2 on 6 matching bases. The material sequenced was blood. The sequence derives from a woman between 25 and 40 years old with Graves' hyperthyroidism. The DNA of the CDR3 is TGTGCCAGCAGTTCGCTAGCGAGCACAGATACGCAGTATTTT. Amino acids: CASSSLASTDTQYF.